The 7 T cell receptor beta chains reported below all come from one sample, sequenced in a study of T cell changes during pregnancy in multiple sclerosis. The data were produced by immunoSEQ multiplex PCR, yet TCRdb's version contains in-frame clones alone and is incomplete. Of about 33,000 clones listed, approximately 90% are singletons. Source: CD4+ T cells from peripheral blood mononuclear cells, taken in the third trimester of pregnancy. These receptors all come from a female donor in good health, enrolled as a control in a pregnancy study.

The V call is TRBV5-1, the J call TRBJ2-3; a possible D gene is TRBD2 (6 bases). Trimming removed 0 bases from V and 4 bases from J, with 12 bases in between. The CDR3 is 15 residues long. Germline CDR1 SGHRS, CDR2 YFSETQ. The CDR3 spells CASSLGLVMADTQYF. DNA of the CDR3: TGCGCCAGCAGCTTGGGACTAGTTATGGCAGATACGCAGTATTTT.

The rearrangement uses TRBV18 and TRBJ2-7; 12 bases are a match to TRBD1. The CDR3 covers 16 residues. The V gene end was trimmed by 6 bases and the J gene end by 5 bases; junction bases not matched to a gene: 11. Germline values: CDR1 KGHSH, CDR2 LQKENI. CDR3 in DNA: TGTGCCAGCTCCAAGGGGCCGGGACAGGGGGCCCACGAGCAGTACTTC. Amino acids: CASSKGPGQGAHEQYF.

The chain carries TRBV18 and TRBJ1-2; TRBD1 might be the D (6 bases). The germline CDR1 and CDR2 sequences are KGHSH and LQKENI. Trimming removed 4 bases from V and 4 bases from J, with 19 bases in between. This CDR3 has 16 residues. The CDR3 sequence is CASSLKRTGTTYGYTF. The CDR3 DNA follows: TGTGCCAGCTCACTCAAAAGAACCGGGACAACCTATGGCTACACCTTC. The full variable domain, in which reference TRBV18 and TRBJ1-2 provide the parts outside the CDR3, is NAGVMQNPRHLVRRRGQEARLRCSPMKGHSHVYWYRQLPEEGLKFMVYLQKENIIDESGMPKERFSAEFPKEGPSILRIQQVVRGDSAAYFCASSLKRTGTTYGYTFGSGTRLTVV.

The chain couples TRBV7-3 to TRBJ2-1, with TRBD1 as a possible D gene (7 bases). Germline V gene lookup returns CDR1 SGHTA and CDR2 FQGTGA. The CDR3 runs 15 residues. V lost 5 bases and J lost 8, with 19 bases in between. CDR3 residues: CASSVAGGQSYEQFF. CDR3 nucleotide sequence: TGTGCCAGCAGCGTGGCAGGGGGGCAATCATATGAGCAGTTCTTC. The full variable domain, its missing parts supplied by reference TRBV7-3 and TRBJ2-1, is GAGVSQTPSNKVTEKGKYVELRCDPISGHTALYWYRQSLGQGPEFLIYFQGTGAADDSGLPNDRFFAVRPEGSVSTLKIQRTERGDSAVYLCASSVAGGQSYEQFFGPGTRLTVL.

The rearrangement uses TRBV6-4 and TRBJ2-3; no clear D gene. Germline CDR1 MRHNA, CDR2 SNTAGT. The CDR3 extends over 12 amino acids. Trimming took off 11 bases at V and 2 bases at J, with 11 bases between the two ends. CDR3 nucleotide sequence: TGTGCCGCGATAGACTCCACAGATACGCAGTATTTT. Translation: CAAIDSTDTQYF.

Here the CDR3 DNA reads TGCGCCAGCAGCTCCTTAGGGGGCGGCTACACCTTC. Translating it yields CASSSLGGGYTF. The chain recombines TRBV5-1 with TRBJ1-2, with 7 nucleotides matching TRBD1. CDR3 length: 12 residues. The J segment lost 8 bases and the V segment lost 3 bases, leaving 4 bases of the junction unmatched. Germline V CDR1 and CDR2: SGHRS, YFSETQ.

The gene calls are TRBV14 and TRBJ2-7; D is unresolved. The V gene lost 4 bases and the J gene lost 0 bases, with 10 bases spanning the gap. CDR1 and CDR2 (germline): SGHDN, FVKESK. The CDR3 runs to 14 residues. CDR3 protein: CASSPGDSSYEQYF. For the CDR3, the DNA is TGTGCCAGCAGCCCCGGAGATAGCTCCTACGAGCAGTACTTC.